Listed below are T cell receptor beta chains from one sample, sequenced in a study of T cells in localized non-small cell lung cancer. Assay: immunoSEQ multiplex PCR; the TCRdb copy retains only in-frame clones and omits some. The sample carries around 35,000 clones, approximately 90% recorded once. The material sequenced was peripheral blood, taken before any cancer treatment. The receptors were sampled from a woman aged 35 to 75 with stage I lung adenocarcinoma. The CDR3 runs from the conserved cysteine through the conserved F or W. Each record gives: D gene, clone size, J gene, V gene, CDR3 DNA, CDR3 protein. The D gene is left open where the match is weak. Clone sizes are given selectively: once, few, many, or a class where the clone is expanded.

TRBD1 | - | TRBJ2-7 | TRBV19 | TGTGCCAGCAAAGACAGGGGGCGTGACGAGCAGTACTTC | CASKDRGRDEQYF
- | - | TRBJ2-3 | TRBV4-3 | TGCGCCAGCAGCCAAGCTATGGGACCCGTCACAGATACGCAGTATTTT | CASSQAMGPVTDTQYF
- | - | TRBJ1-1 | TRBV18 | TGTGCCAGCTCACCACTCGGTACTGAAGCTTTCTTT | CASSPLGTEAFF
- | - | TRBJ1-2 | TRBV27 | TGTGCCAGCAGTTTCCAGGGCGTCTATGGCTACACCTTC | CASSFQGVYGYTF
TRBD1 | - | TRBJ1-4 | TRBV2 | TGTGCCAGCAGTGAACGGACAGGGAATGAAAAACTGTTTTTT | CASSERTGNEKLFF
TRBD1 | - | TRBJ2-2 | TRBV5-1 | TGCGCCAGCAGAAGTGGGACAGGGAACACCGGGGAGCTGTTTTTT | CASRSGTGNTGELFF
- | once | TRBJ1-1 | TRBV6-5 | TGTGCCAGCAGTCTCCGGGGAAGAACTGAAGCTTTCTTT | CASSLRGRTEAFF
- | - | TRBJ2-7 | TRBV4-1 | TGCGCCAGCAGCCAAGAGAGGTCTCAATACTACGAGCAGTACTTC | CASSQERSQYYEQYF
- | - | TRBJ2-7 | TRBV6-6 | TGTGCCAGCAGCCCCCAGTACGAGCAGTACTTC | CASSPQYEQYF
- | - | TRBJ1-1 | TRBV27 | TGTGCCAGCAGTTTGCAAGGGGACATCATGAACACTGAAGCTTTCTTT | CASSLQGDIMNTEAFF
TRBD1 | - | TRBJ2-2 | TRBV11-3 | TGTGCCAGCAGCTTAACCACAGGGGGCCCCGGGGAGCTGTTTTTT | CASSLTTGGPGELFF
TRBD1 | - | TRBJ1-4 | TRBV19 | TGTGCCAGTAGTATCCGCCAGGGGGCTAATGAAAAACTGTTTTTT | CASSIRQGANEKLFF
- | - | TRBJ1-6 | TRBV5-1 | TGCGCCAGCAGCTTGAACAGGGCGTCATCCTATAATTCACCCCTCCACTTT | CASSLNRASSYNSPLHF
- | few | TRBJ1-5 | TRBV28 | TGTGCCAGCAGTTTATGGAGGGGCACGATTCAGCCCCAGCATTTT | CASSLWRGTIQPQHF
- | once | TRBJ2-7 | TRBV5-4 | TGTGCCAGCAGCTTGGATAGGGGTCCTGACTACGAGCAGTACTTC | CASSLDRGPDYEQYF
- | once | TRBJ2-7 | TRBV7-2 | TGTGCCAGCAGCTTTATGGCAGGCCAGTACTTC | CASSFMAGQYF
- | few | TRBJ2-7 | TRBV27 | TGTGCCAGCAAACCAATACAGGGTTTCCACGAGCAGTACTTC | CASKPIQGFHEQYF
- | - | TRBJ1-2 | TRBV9 | TGTGCCAGCAGCGTCCGGGGGTCGACATACAATGGCTACACCTTC | CASSVRGSTYNGYTF
- | - | TRBJ1-1 | TRBV9 | TGTGCCAGCAGCGTAGCCCCCACGGGCTTGAACACTGAAGCTTTCTTT | CASSVAPTGLNTEAFF
- | - | TRBJ2-6 | TRBV5-1 | TGCGCCAGCAGCTTTACGTCCCTGAGCTCTGGGGCCAACGTCCTGACTTTC | CASSFTSLSSGANVLTF
- | - | TRBJ2-7 | TRBV5-1 | TGCGCCAGCAGCTCGGGGGTGGCGGACCCCGGGGACTTC | CASSSGVADPGDF
- | - | TRBJ2-7 | TRBV6-6 | TGTGCCAGCAGCCGGGACGGCTCCTACGAGCAGTACTTC | CASSRDGSYEQYF
- | few | TRBJ2-7 | TRBV2 | TGTGCCAGCAGTGAATACAGCGAGCAGTACTTC | CASSEYSEQYF
- | - | TRBJ1-6 | TRBV7-9 | TGTGCCAGCAGCTCACTCACAGAAGCGTCACCCCTCCACTTT | CASSSLTEASPLHF
TRBD2 | - | TRBJ2-1 | TRBV5-6 | TGTGCCAGCAGCCCAGGCGATAGCGGGGGGGCCTGGAATGAGCAGTTCTTC | CASSPGDSGGAWNEQFF
- | - | TRBJ1-2 | TRBV7-2 | TGTGCCAGCAGCTTAGAAGGGGTTGGCAGGGCCTACTACCAGGGCTACACCTTC | CASSLEGVGRAYYQGYTF
- | once | TRBJ2-7 | TRBV27 | TGTGCCAGCAGTTCCTCCTACGAGCAGTACTTC | CASSSSYEQYF
- | - | TRBJ1-2 | TRBV5-6 | TGTGCCAGCAGCTTGGGGCCTGGCCTTAGTTATGGCTACACCTTC | CASSLGPGLSYGYTF
- | - | TRBJ2-1 | TRBV2 | TGTGCCAGCAGTGAGGATCTTCGGTTTAGCACCTACAATGAGCAGTTCTTC | CASSEDLRFSTYNEQFF
- | - | TRBJ2-1 | TRBV7-9 | TGTGCCAGCAGCTCCAGCCTCGACGAAACCTACAATGAGCAGTTCTTC | CASSSSLDETYNEQFF
- | - | TRBJ2-7 | TRBV4-1 | TGCGCCAGCAGCCAAGATCGGGTTGCGAGGGAGCAGTACTTC | CASSQDRVAREQYF
- | - | TRBJ1-2 | TRBV27 | TGTGCCAGCAGATTCCGGGACGGACGCTATGGCTACACCTTC | CASRFRDGRYGYTF
- | - | TRBJ1-1 | TRBV19 | TGTGCCAGTAGTATGTCTCGAATCATGAACACTGAAGCTTTCTTT | CASSMSRIMNTEAFF
TRBD1 | - | TRBJ1-1 | TRBV5-1 | TGCGCCAGCAGCTTGAATCCGCCGGGACAGGGTTACACTGAAGCTTTCTTT | CASSLNPPGQGYTEAFF
- | - | TRBJ2-5 | TRBV7-8 | TGTGCCAGCAGCCAGGGACGGCACCAAGAGACCCAGTACTTC | CASSQGRHQETQYF
- | - | TRBJ1-6 | TRBV2 | TGTGCCAGCAGTAGTTACAGCAATAATTCACCCCTCCACTTT | CASSSYSNNSPLHF
- | - | TRBJ1-1 | TRBV5-6 | TGTGCCAGCAGGGTGTCGAACACTGAAGCTTTCTTT | CASRVSNTEAFF
- | - | TRBJ2-7 | TRBV5-4 | TGTGCCAGCAGCTTTTATGGCGGCTACGAGCAGTACTTC | CASSFYGGYEQYF
- | - | TRBJ1-1 | TRBV19 | TGTGCCAGTAGTGACAGGAGGAACACTGAAGCTTTCTTT | CASSDRRNTEAFF